This TCR beta chain was captured in a study of T cell responses to AZD1222 COVID-19 vaccine. Study background: Pooled in the analysis were second doses at about 4 or about 12 weeks.

The study's findings and limits: Repertoire sampling occurred only after the peak T cell response. Of spike-specific TCRs, nearly half reportedly target regions left unmutated in variants.

Some clones are missing from TCRdb's copy, which holds only in-frame ones; the method was immunoSEQ multiplex PCR. The profile shows around 130,000 clones, under 95% of them singletons. This clone was picked up one time. The target antigen is unknown. The clonotype comes from an adult in good health. The sample consisted of peripheral blood, taken on day 0 of AZD1222 vaccination.

CDR3: CASSLLGGYDQPQHF. The CDR3 DNA reads as TGTGCCAGCAGTTTATTAGGGGGGTACGATCAGCCCCAGCATTTT. The chain is built from TRBV28 and TRBJ1-5, with TRBD1 as a possible D gene (6 bases). The CDR3 covers 15 residues. The germline V gene has CDR1 MDHEN and CDR2 SYDVKM. With 1 base removed from V and 5 bases from J, the gap between germline ends came to 12 bases.